The clone carrying this TCR beta chain was detected many times. The CDR3 covers 13 residues. Germline assignment: CDR1 SNHLY and CDR2 FYNNEI. V was clipped by 7 bases and J by 9 bases, with 16 bases between them. Time point reported: before trial treatment. TRAV- and TRBV-specific primers were used for first-strand cDNA, which covered alpha and beta chains. The authors amplified TCRs for about 20 PCR cycles with a constant-region primer and a V-primer adapter. TCRdb re-called the reads through MiXCR, storing one row per CDR3 protein. The repertoire includes 65,000 to 95,000 distinct CDR3 sequences, under 20% of them detected once, and less than 6% sits in the top ten. These data are taken from a study of low-dose radiotherapy and immunotherapy resistance in tumors.

Material: PBMCs, obtained before treatment. This clonotype was sampled from a male donor with prostate cancer. The genes are TRBV2 and TRBJ2-1; perhaps TRBD2 as D (6 bases). CDR3 nucleotide sequence: TGTGCCAGCATAGCGGCCCGTGGTGGTGAGCAGTTCTTC. Its translation: CASIAARGGEQFF.